The rows below give T cell receptor beta chains drawn from one sample of a study of OX40 agonist ivuxolimab in advanced cancers. Profiling relied on immunoSEQ multiplex PCR, and the TCRdb table lists in-frame clones only, not all of them. The sample holds fewer than 65,000 clones, roughly 82% seen once. Sequencing was performed on CD4+ or CD8+ T cells sorted from blood, taken in a trial of the OX40 agonist ivuxolimab. These receptors were taken from an adult with an advanced solid tumor such as melanoma, head and neck, liver or kidney cancer. CDR3s include the opening cysteine and the closing phenylalanine or tryptophan. A D gene is named only where the DNA matches it firmly. A clone size is listed for some rows: how often the clone was seen (once, few, many), or a class if it is expanded.

d_gene | j_gene | len | abundance | v_gene | CDR3nt | CDR3aa
TRBD1 | TRBJ1-2 | 15 | - | TRBV9 | TGTGCCAGCAGCGTCACCGGGACAGGGACCTATGGCTACACCTTC | CASSVTGTGTYGYTF
- | TRBJ2-7 | 12 | - | TRBV7-2 | TGTGCCAGCAGTCGAACCGGCCTCGAGCAGTACTTC | CASSRTGLEQYF
- | TRBJ1-3 | 17 | - | TRBV5-6 | TGTGCCAGCAGCTTGTTGGAGGGGAGAAGCTCTGGAAACACCATATATTTT | CASSLLEGRSSGNTIYF
- | TRBJ1-5 | 16 | - | TRBV18 | TGTGCCAGCTCACCACAGTTTGAGGGTTCGGGGCAGCCCCAGCATTTT | CASSPQFEGSGQPQHF
TRBD2 | TRBJ2-3 | 17 | - | TRBV4-3 | TGCGCCAGCAGCCTCGGGGAGGGTCTAGCGGGATCAGATACGCAGTATTTT | CASSLGEGLAGSDTQYF
TRBD1 | TRBJ2-7 | 16 | few | TRBV5-1 | TGCGCCAGCAGCTTGGGGGGACAGGGGGCCTCCTACGAGCAGTACTTC | CASSLGGQGASYEQYF
TRBD1 | TRBJ2-5 | 14 | - | TRBV29-1 | TGCAGCGCGCGGACAGGGGTGTTCCAAGAGACCCAGTACTTC | CSARTGVFQETQYF
- | TRBJ2-6 | 13 | few | TRBV27 | TGTGCCAGCAGTCCATCGTTAGCCAACGTCCTGACTTTC | CASSPSLANVLTF
TRBD2 | TRBJ2-7 | 15 | - | TRBV7-2 | TGTGCCAGCAGCGATAGCGGGGGGGTCTCCTACGAGCAGTACTTC | CASSDSGGVSYEQYF
TRBD1 | TRBJ2-2 | 15 | - | TRBV19 | TGTGCCAGTAGTGGGACAGGGCGAATCACCGGGGAGCTGTTTTTT | CASSGTGRITGELFF
TRBD1 | TRBJ1-2 | 13 | - | TRBV28 | TGTGCCAGCAGGTCCACAGGGGGCTGGGGCTACACCTTC | CASRSTGGWGYTF
TRBD1 | TRBJ1-5 | 15 | once | TRBV5-1 | TGCGCCAGCAGCTTTACAGGGGGAATCAATCAGCCCCAGCATTTT | CASSFTGGINQPQHF
- | TRBJ1-2 | 16 | once | TRBV19 | TGTGCCAGTAGTATAGAATCAGTTCCCCGGACTTATGGCTACACCTTC | CASSIESVPRTYGYTF
- | TRBJ2-5 | 16 | - | TRBV28 | TGTGCCAGCAGTCCTTCCGGACAGACAGGCGGAGAGACCCAGTACTTC | CASSPSGQTGGETQYF
- | TRBJ1-2 | 10 | - | TRBV19 | TGTGCCAGTGCGTCCTATGGCTACACCTTC | CASASYGYTF
TRBD2 | TRBJ2-7 | 18 | - | TRBV9 | TGTGCCAGCAGCCCCCGTTCTAGCGGGAGGACCAGCTCCTACGAGCAGTACTTC | CASSPRSSGRTSSYEQYF
- | TRBJ1-1 | 11 | - | TRBV4-1 | TGCGCCAGCAGCCGGGACGGAAAAGCTTTCTTT | CASSRDGKAFF
TRBD1 | TRBJ1-1 | 12 | few | TRBV19 | TGTGCCAGTTCGGGACAGTACACTGAAGCTTTCTTT | CASSGQYTEAFF
- | TRBJ2-1 | 12 | - | TRBV7-2 | TGTGCCAGCAGCTTAACAAAGAATGAGCAGTTCTTC | CASSLTKNEQFF
- | TRBJ1-2 | 13 | - | TRBV30 | TGTGCCTGGAGTTTTGGACAGACCTATGGCTACACCTTC | CAWSFGQTYGYTF
- | TRBJ2-7 | 18 | - | TRBV28 | TGTGCCAGCAGTCTACGCGGGGGCGGTTTTTTGGGTACCTACGAGCAGTACTTC | CASSLRGGGFLGTYEQYF
- | TRBJ1-1 | 14 | - | TRBV19 | TGTGCCAGTAGTTCCGGGGGGATCAACACTGAAGCTTTCTTT | CASSSGGINTEAFF
TRBD1 | TRBJ1-6 | 14 | - | TRBV6-6 | TGTGCCAGCAACTTGGACAGGGGAAATTCACCCCTCCACTTT | CASNLDRGNSPLHF
TRBD1 | TRBJ1-1 | 17 | - | TRBV7-9 | TGTGCCAGCAGCTTATCTTGGGGGGGACAGATAAACACTGAAGCTTTCTTT | CASSLSWGGQINTEAFF
- | TRBJ2-7 | 14 | - | TRBV7-8 | TGTGCCAGCAGCTTAGTTAGCGGAGTGGGGGAGCAGTACTTC | CASSLVSGVGEQYF
- | TRBJ2-7 | 15 | few | TRBV11-2 | TGTGCCAGCAGCTTCGCCTTGGGACGAGGGACCGTGCAGTACTTC | CASSFALGRGTVQYF
- | TRBJ1-1 | 10 | - | TRBV6-1 | TGTGCCAGCATGAGGGACGAAGCTTTCTTT | CASMRDEAFF
- | TRBJ1-2 | 15 | - | TRBV5-4 | TGTGCCAGCAGCCCGGGTGGTGGAGGTAAAGGGGGCTACACCTTC | CASSPGGGGKGGYTF
- | TRBJ1-2 | 16 | - | TRBV6-6 | TGTGCCAGCAGTTACTCCAGGCAGGGGTCAGATTATGGCTACACCTTC | CASSYSRQGSDYGYTF
- | TRBJ1-1 | 14 | few | TRBV9 | TGTGCCAGCAGCCCCAGGACAGCGAACACTGAAGCTTTCTTT | CASSPRTANTEAFF
TRBD1 | TRBJ2-7 | 16 | - | TRBV27 | TGTGCCAGCAGCCTTATAGGCCGGGACAGTTCCTACGAGCAGTACTTC | CASSLIGRDSSYEQYF
TRBD1 | TRBJ1-1 | 14 | - | TRBV9 | TGTGCCAGCAGCGTAGACAGGGGAGAAGCTGAAGCTTTCTTT | CASSVDRGEAEAFF
TRBD2 | TRBJ2-1 | 15 | - | TRBV19 | TGTGCCAGTAGGGGGACTAGCGGAGCCTACAATGAGCAGTTCTTC | CASRGTSGAYNEQFF
- | TRBJ1-1 | 15 | - | TRBV6-5 | TGTGCCAGCCTCCGATCCGGGACTAGTGGCACTGAAGCTTTCTTT | CASLRSGTSGTEAFF
- | TRBJ1-6 | 14 | - | TRBV28 | TGTGCCAGCAGCGTGGGCAGGGGTAATTCACCCCTCCACTTT | CASSVGRGNSPLHF
- | TRBJ1-1 | 13 | - | TRBV6-4 | TGTGCCAGCAGTGTTATGGAGAACACTGAAGCTTTCTTT | CASSVMENTEAFF
- | TRBJ1-4 | 13 | - | TRBV7-6 | TGTGCCAGCAGCCGGGTGGCTAATGAAAAACTGTTTTTT | CASSRVANEKLFF
- | TRBJ2-7 | 13 | - | TRBV6-5 | TGTGCCAGCAGGGCGGGAATATTAGGCGAGCAGTACTTC | CASRAGILGEQYF
- | TRBJ1-1 | 14 | - | TRBV7-2 | TGTGCCAGCAGCTGGATTGGCCGGCACACTGAAGCTTTCTTT | CASSWIGRHTEAFF
- | TRBJ2-7 | 11 | - | TRBV27 | TGTGCCAGCAGTCGCTCCTACGAGCAGTACTTC | CASSRSYEQYF